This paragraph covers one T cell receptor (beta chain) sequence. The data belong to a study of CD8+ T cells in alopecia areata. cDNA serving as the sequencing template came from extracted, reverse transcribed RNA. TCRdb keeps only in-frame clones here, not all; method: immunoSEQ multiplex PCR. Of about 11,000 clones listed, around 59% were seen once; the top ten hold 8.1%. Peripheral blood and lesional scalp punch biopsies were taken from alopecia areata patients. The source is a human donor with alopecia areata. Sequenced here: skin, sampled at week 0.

The CDR3 DNA reads TGTGCCAGCATACAAGGCGAGCAGTACTTC. Amino acid sequence: CASIQGEQYF. This rearrangement joins TRBV6-1 to TRBJ2-7; no reliable D call. Trimming removed 7 bases at V and 6 bases at J, with 7 bases between. The CDR3 is 10 residues long. Per the germline V gene, CDR1 is MNHNS and CDR2 is SASEGT.